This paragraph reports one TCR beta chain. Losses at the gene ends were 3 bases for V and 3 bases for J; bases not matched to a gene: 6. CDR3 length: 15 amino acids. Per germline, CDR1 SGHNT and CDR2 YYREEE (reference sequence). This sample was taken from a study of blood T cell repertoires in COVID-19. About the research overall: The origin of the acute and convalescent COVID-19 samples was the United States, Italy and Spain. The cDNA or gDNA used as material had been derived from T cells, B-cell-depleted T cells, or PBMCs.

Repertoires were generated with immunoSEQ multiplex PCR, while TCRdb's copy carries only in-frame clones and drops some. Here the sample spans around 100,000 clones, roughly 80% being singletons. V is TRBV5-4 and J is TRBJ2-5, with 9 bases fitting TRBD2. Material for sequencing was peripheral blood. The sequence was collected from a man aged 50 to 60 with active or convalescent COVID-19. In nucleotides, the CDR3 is TGTGCCAGCAGCTCCCCTAGCGGGGTTAAAGAGACCCAGTACTTC. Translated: CASSSPSGVKETQYF.